These 16 T cell receptor beta chains originate from one sample sequenced in a study of post-analysis software for immune sequencing data. Overall study results and limits: Among four or five TRBV segments more frequent in patients than controls were TRBV5-6, TRBV5-1 and TRBV20-1.

Antigens of these TCRs are unknown. Presence of unique molecular identifiers characterized the TCR beta cDNA libraries. Using its own MiXCR run on the PCR reads, TCRdb lists one record per CDR3 protein. The table has more than 500,000 distinct CDR3 sequences, about a third seen once. Sequenced: blood. These receptors were obtained from a girl between 2 and 17 years old with multiple sclerosis.

This clonotype was counted a few times. The chain has TRBV4-2 and TRBJ1-6; no definite D call. Germline CDR1 LGHNA, CDR2 YNFKEQ. The CDR3 spans 17 residues. V lost 0 bases, J lost 0 bases, and 9 bases lay in between. The DNA of the CDR3 is TGTGCCAGCAGCCAAGAGGCAACGTTCTCCTATAATTCACCCCTCCACTTT. This gives the protein CASSQEATFSYNSPLHF.

This clonotype was observed a handful of times. V and J are TRBV3-1 and TRBJ2-7; 7 nucleotides match TRBD1. Germline assignment: CDR1 LGHDT and CDR2 YNNKEL (reference sequence). The V and J ends lost 5 bases and 2 bases, in that order; junction bases with no gene match: 6. The CDR3 sequence is 14 residues long. This chain's CDR3 is CASSGTVFTYEQYF. CDR3 DNA: TGTGCCAGCAGCGGGACAGTTTTTACCTACGAGCAGTACTTC.

Concerning this clonotype itself: One junction end disagrees with the germline gene, perhaps due to a read error. The chain is built from TRBV3-1 and TRBJ2-7; D remains ambiguous. The germline gives CDR1 LGHDT, CDR2 YNNKEL (reference sequence). The CDR3 has 16 residues. The CDR3 reads CASSRTFGDTSYGQYF. CDR3 DNA sequence: TGTGCCAGCAGCCGCACATTCGGCGACACCTCCTACGGGCAGTACTTC.

This clonotype has a handful of counts. The gene calls are TRBV6-2 or TRBV6-3 and TRBJ2-1; D unclear. V was trimmed by 6 bases and J by 9 bases, leaving 9 bases between them. The germline V gene encodes CDR1 MNHEY and CDR2 SVGEGT. CDR3 length: 11 amino acids. DNA of the CDR3: TGTGCCAGCAGCTCCCCCTTTGAGCAGTTCTTC. As protein: CASSSPFEQFF.

Comments on this clonotype: One end of the junction varies from germline; a read error may be responsible. This sequence joins TRBV28 and TRBJ2-5; TRBD2 agrees at 7 bases. TRBJ2-7 explains the end of the DNA better; the J call may be wrong. Looked up from germline, CDR1 is MDHEN and CDR2 is SYDVKM. The CDR3 covers 17 residues. The CDR3 DNA follows: TGTGCCAGTAGTTTTTGGGCTCGGGCTAGCGGAGACTACGAGCAGTACTTC. Translation: CASSFWARASGDYEQYF.

The chain recombines TRBV7-9 with TRBJ2-7; D remains unclear. Germline CDR1 SEHNR, CDR2 FQNEAQ (reference sequence). This CDR3 comprises 11 residues. V lost 5 bases and J lost 5, with 7 bases in between. CDR3: CASSLTNEQYF. Written as DNA, the CDR3 is TGTGCCAGCAGCCTGACGAACGAGCAGTACTTC.

This chain joins TRBV6-5 and TRBJ2-7; 9 bases align to TRBD2. Trimming took 5 bases from V and 6 from J; bases not matched to a gene: 5. The length of the CDR3 is 13 residues. Germline assignment: CDR1 MNHEY and CDR2 SVGAGI. The CDR3 spells CASSRAGGGEQYF. The CDR3 DNA reads TGTGCCAGCAGTCGAGCGGGGGGTGGCGAGCAGTACTTC.

This chain joins TRBV12-3 or TRBV12-4 and TRBJ2-3; D is undetermined. Trimming shortened V by 6 bases and J by 13 bases, and 17 bases separated the two germline ends. The CDR3 extends over 12 amino acids. The CDR3 sequence: CASRVRANAEYF. The CDR3 coding sequence is TGTGCCAGCAGAGTGAGAGCGAATGCGGAGTATTTT.

V is TRBV6-1 and J is TRBJ2-6; perhaps D is TRBD1 or TRBD2 (6 bases each). Germline CDR1 MNHNS, CDR2 SASEGT. Trimming stripped 0 bases from V and 5 bases from J, with 8 bases between. The CDR3 is 15 residues long. The CDR3 loop reads CASSEAGGRANVLTF. The CDR3 region has the DNA TGTGCCAGCAGTGAAGCAGGGGGGAGGGCCAACGTCCTGACTTTC.

About this clonotype: An end of the junction does not agree with germline; a read error may underlie this. The chain has TRBV6-6 and TRBJ2-3; D not certain. Germline V lookup: CDR1 MNHNY, CDR2 SVGAGI (reference sequence). This CDR3 contains 14 residues. The CDR3: CAGSSPTFTDTQYF. The CDR3 DNA follows: TGTGCCGGCAGTTCCCCGACGTTCACAGATACGCAGTATTTT.

The genes are TRBV9 and TRBJ2-1; TRBD2 matches at 10 bases. The CDR3 runs to 14 residues. Germline-derived CDR1 and CDR2 are SGDLS and YYNGEE. The V and J ends lost 4 bases and 6 bases, in that order; junction bases with no gene match: 4. CDR3 amino acids: CASSLSGGINEQFF. For the CDR3, the DNA is TGTGCCAGCAGCCTTAGCGGGGGGATCAATGAGCAGTTCTTC.

The chain joins TRBV27 to TRBJ2-7; 9 positions agree with TRBD1. This CDR3 contains 17 residues. The germline gives CDR1 MNHEY, CDR2 SMNVEV (reference sequence). Trimming took 6 bases from V and 3 from J; bases not matched to a gene: 15. This CDR3 reads CASSLTPPGQGSYEQYF. The CDR3 coding sequence is TGTGCCAGCAGCCTTACGCCACCGGGACAGGGTAGCTACGAGCAGTACTTC.

This clonotype was counted between two and nine times. This sequence joins TRBV4-1 and TRBJ1-2; 12 positions agree with TRBD1. The J segment lost 4 bases and the V segment lost 3 bases, leaving 6 bases of the junction unmatched. Germline CDR1 is MGHRA and CDR2 is YSYEKL. The CDR3 has 16 residues. The CDR3 spells CASSQIPGQGAYGYTF. In DNA, the CDR3 is TGCGCCAGCAGCCAGATTCCGGGACAGGGGGCCTATGGCTACACCTTC.

The genes are TRBV5-1 and TRBJ1-1; D is perhaps TRBD1 (6 bases). This CDR3 comprises 15 residues. CDR1 is SGHRS, CDR2 YFSETQ, per germline. V was trimmed by 1 base and J by 2 bases, leaving 12 bases between them. This CDR3 reads CASSLRGGGNTEAFF. CDR3 bases: TGCGCCAGCAGCTTGAGAGGCGGGGGCAACACTGAAGCTTTCTTT.

This clonotype was seen a few times. The rearrangement links TRBV7-3 to TRBJ2-3; TRBD2 matches 10 bases. Germline loops: CDR1 SGHTA, CDR2 FQGTGA. Trimming cost V 2 bases and J 2 bases; bases outside gene matches: 4. The CDR3 consists of 16 residues. The DNA for the CDR3 is TGTGCCAGCAGCTTACCTAGCGGGGGCCACACAGATACGCAGTATTTT. Amino acid sequence: CASSLPSGGHTDTQYF.

The J gene is TRBJ2-3, the V gene TRBV7-2; 8 bases match TRBD2. The CDR3 extends over 16 amino acids. J lost 6 bases, V lost 1 base, and 9 bases had no gene match. Per germline, CDR1 SGHTA and CDR2 FQGNSA. The CDR3 here is CASSLGAGGRWDTQYF. In DNA form, the CDR3 reads TGTGCCAGCAGCTTAGGGGCGGGGGGCAGGTGGGATACGCAGTATTTT.